A single sample gave rise to the 13 T cell receptor beta chains below, sequenced in a study of regulatory dendritic cells for organ transplantation. Clones were read by immunoSEQ multiplex PCR, and TCRdb kept only the in-frame ones, dropping some. The data contain about 30,000 clones, about three quarters of them singletons. Specimen: memory CD4+ T cells from blood. Subset given: CD45RO+ memory T cells. Receptor source: a human donor in good health.

This clone appeared a few times. The chain recombines TRBV28 with TRBJ2-7; weak D call: TRBD1 (5 bases). Germline V gene sequence: CDR1 MDHEN, CDR2 SYDVKM. The V and J ends lost 7 bases and 5 bases respectively, with 15 bases between them. The CDR3 loop spans 13 amino acids. The CDR3 DNA is TGTGCCAGCACCGCAGAAACAGGCCACGAGCAGTACTTC. Encoded protein: CASTAETGHEQYF.

The rearrangement uses TRBV7-9 and TRBJ2-3; D is possibly TRBD2 (5 bases). Germline-derived CDR1 and CDR2 are SEHNR and FQNEAQ (reference sequence). The V end was cut by 7 bases, the J end by 0 bases, with 14 bases between. The CDR3 sequence is 15 residues long. The CDR3 DNA reads as TGTGCCAGCATAAGGGCGGGTGCTAGCACAGATACGCAGTATTTT. It encodes CASIRAGASTDTQYF.

The chain is built from TRBV9 and TRBJ2-5, with 15 nucleotides matching TRBD2. Trimming cost V 2 bases and J 4 bases; bases outside gene matches: 6. This CDR3 is built from 17 residues. From germline, CDR1 is SGDLS and CDR2 YYNGEE. For the CDR3, the DNA is TGTGCCAGCAGCGTTGGGACTAGCGGGGGGTTTGGAGAGACCCAGTACTTC. It codes for CASSVGTSGGFGETQYF. Full variable domain (outside the CDR3, taken from reference TRBV9 and TRBJ2-5): DSGVTQTPKHLITATGQRVTLRCSPRSGDLSVYWYQQSLDQGLQFLIQYYNGEERAKGNILERFSAQQFPDLHSELNLSSLELGDSALYFCASSVGTSGGFGETQYFGPGTRLLVL.

This clone is labeled as medium-sized (0.01 to 0.1%). The chain carries TRBV5-5 and TRBJ1-5; no clear D gene. Germline V gene data show CDR1 as SGHKS and CDR2 as YYEKEE (reference sequence). The V end lost 1 base, the J end lost 7 bases, and 9 bases lay between the germline ends. The CDR3 contains 13 residues. DNA of the CDR3: TGTGCCAGCAGCTTGTTGTCGGGGCAGCCCCAGCATTTT. Its protein is CASSLLSGQPQHF.

V gene TRBV4-3 combines with J gene TRBJ2-6, with D perhaps TRBD2 (5 bases). Germline CDR1 and CDR2: LGHNA and YSLEER. V shed 3 bases and J shed 0 bases, with 9 bases lying between them. The CDR3 is made up of 16 amino acids. This chain's CDR3 is CASSQVRDSGANVLTF. The CDR3 DNA sequence: TGCGCCAGCAGCCAGGTTCGGGACTCTGGGGCCAACGTCCTGACTTTC.

This clone was recorded a few times. This sequence joins TRBV19 and TRBJ1-5; D perhaps matches TRBD1 (6 bases). This CDR3 is 15 amino acids long. The V end was cut by 6 bases, the J end by 3 bases, with 15 bases between. Per germline, CDR1 LNHDA and CDR2 SQIVND (reference sequence). For the CDR3, the DNA is TGTGCCAGTAGGATCACGGGACAACTCAATCAGCCCCAGCATTTT. Amino acids: CASRITGQLNQPQHF.

The chain is built from TRBV21-1 and TRBJ2-1; the table calls TRBD2, which could not be checked here. TRBV21-1 is a known pseudogene. The CDR3 length is 18 residues. For the CDR3, the DNA is TGTGCCAGGCTCGAGGGACTGAGCCCCAGAATTGACTACAATGAGCAGTTCTTC. Its translation: CARLEGLSPRIDYNEQFF.

The chain recombines TRBV7-9 with TRBJ2-2; D is undetermined. Germline V gives CDR1 SEHNR, CDR2 FQNEAQ (reference sequence). The CDR3 totals 13 residues. V gave up 6 bases and J gave up 4 bases, with 9 bases separating them. CDR3 sequence (DNA): TGTGCCAGCAGGCAATCCAGCACCGGGGAGCTGTTTTTT. Translated: CASRQSSTGELFF.

This clone was seen a single time. The CDR3 sequence: CASSPQMGDPSYNEQFF. The CDR3 nucleotides are TGTGCCAGCTCACCACAGATGGGAGACCCCTCCTACAATGAGCAGTTCTTC. V gene TRBV18 combines with J gene TRBJ2-1; possibly TRBD2 for D (5 bases). V was cut by 1 base and J by 0 bases, with 13 bases left in between. The germline V gene has CDR1 KGHSH and CDR2 LQKENI. The CDR3 covers 17 residues.

This sequence joins TRBV6-5 and TRBJ1-1; tentative D call: TRBD1 (6 bases). Germline loops: CDR1 MNHEY, CDR2 SVGAGI. V lost 4 bases, J lost 3 bases, and 18 bases lay in between. The CDR3 has 16 amino acids. Here the CDR3 DNA reads TGTGCCAGCAGTTCGGACAGTCCGCAGGAACACACTGAAGCTTTCTTT. Translated: CASSSDSPQEHTEAFF.

The gene calls are TRBV4-2 and TRBJ2-6; D remains ambiguous. V lost 1 base to trimming and J lost 0 bases, with 13 bases between them. The germline CDR1 and CDR2 sequences are LGHNA and YNFKEQ. This CDR3 contains 18 residues. CDR3 in amino acids: CASSQVGYGSSGANVLTF. CDR3 bases: TGTGCCAGCAGCCAAGTTGGGTACGGCTCCTCTGGGGCCAACGTCCTGACTTTC.

This chain uses TRBV28 with TRBJ2-3, with TRBD1 matching over 7 bases. The trim removed 4 bases at V and 1 base at J, leaving 5 bases unmatched. The CDR3 extends over 15 amino acids. CDR1 is MDHEN, CDR2 SYDVKM, per germline. The CDR3 sequence is CASSSGQVGTDTQYF. The DNA for the CDR3 is TGTGCCAGCAGTTCCGGACAGGTTGGCACAGATACGCAGTATTTT.

This clone has only a few counts. The chain carries TRBV4-2 and TRBJ2-2, with D perhaps being TRBD1 or TRBD2 (5 bases each). This CDR3 is 12 amino acids long. Germline CDR1 and CDR2: LGHNA and YNFKEQ. The V end lost 10 bases, the J end lost 5 bases, and 11 bases lay between the germline ends. The CDR3 sequence: CATEGPTGELFF. The CDR3 DNA reads as TGTGCCACCGAGGGGCCTACCGGGGAGCTGTTTTTT.